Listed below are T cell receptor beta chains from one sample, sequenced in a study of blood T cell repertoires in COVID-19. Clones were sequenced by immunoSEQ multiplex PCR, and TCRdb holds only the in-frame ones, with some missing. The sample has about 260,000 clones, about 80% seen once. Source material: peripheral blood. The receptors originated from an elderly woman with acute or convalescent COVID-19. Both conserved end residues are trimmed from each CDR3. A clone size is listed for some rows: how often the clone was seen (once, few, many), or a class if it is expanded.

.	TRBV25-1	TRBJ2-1	ASSVDRASYNEQF
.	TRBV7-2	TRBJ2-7	ASSLGPSGAYEQY
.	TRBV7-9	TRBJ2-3	ASSVGNSNSRTDTQY
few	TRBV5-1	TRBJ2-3	ASSLRPSGGASTDTQY
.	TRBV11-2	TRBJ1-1	ASSLGQGAPEGEAF
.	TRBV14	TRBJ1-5	ASDNSNQPQH
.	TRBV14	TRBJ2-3	ASSQGTTSGGSTDTQY
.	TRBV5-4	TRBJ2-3	ASSRRASGVTDTQY
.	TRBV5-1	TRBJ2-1	ASSPPQVGGYNEQF
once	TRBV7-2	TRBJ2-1	ASSQTHTNEQF
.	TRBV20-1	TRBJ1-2	SATVNYGYT
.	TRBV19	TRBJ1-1	ASSMWRGAATNTEAF
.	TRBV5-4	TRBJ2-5	ASSLGGRGLAEQETQY
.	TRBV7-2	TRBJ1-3	ASSPSTGDSGNTIY
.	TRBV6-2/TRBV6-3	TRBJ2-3	ASSKSGGLNTQY
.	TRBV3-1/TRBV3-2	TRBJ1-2	ASSQDVSLVYGYT
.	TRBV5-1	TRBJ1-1	ASSPLTGGNTEAF
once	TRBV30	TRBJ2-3	ACDPGLAGGWGTDTQY
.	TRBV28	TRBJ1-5	ASTIHRPDQPQH
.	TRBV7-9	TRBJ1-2	ASSVGQGGGYT
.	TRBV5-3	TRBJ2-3	ARSLGLVKDTQY
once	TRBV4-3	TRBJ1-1	ASSQDHGGTEAF
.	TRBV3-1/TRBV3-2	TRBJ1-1	ASSQGHLTTEAF
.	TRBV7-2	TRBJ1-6	ASSPRTVTALH
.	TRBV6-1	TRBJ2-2	ASSVTSGRNTGELF
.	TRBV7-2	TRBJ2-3	ASSRGLAGVSTTDTQY
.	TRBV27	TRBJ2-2	ASSFGTGGHTGELF
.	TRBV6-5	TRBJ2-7	ASSYDVQGGYEQY
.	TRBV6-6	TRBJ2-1	ASSYRDYNEQF
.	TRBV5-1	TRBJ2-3	ASSTGTGGDTQY
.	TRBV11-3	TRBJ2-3	ASSLRAGGLDTQY
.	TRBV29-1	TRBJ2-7	SVELTSGAFGQY
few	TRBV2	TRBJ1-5	ASSGDRGYQPQH
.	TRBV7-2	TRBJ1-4	ASSLGGQGNEKLF
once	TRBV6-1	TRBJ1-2	ASSKAGREANYGYT
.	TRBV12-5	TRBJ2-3	ASGLDYRDRTDTQY
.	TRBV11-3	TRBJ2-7	ASSAARGLGEQY
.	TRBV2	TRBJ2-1	ASTRSGDYNEQF
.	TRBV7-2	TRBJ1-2	ASSLALLINNYGYT
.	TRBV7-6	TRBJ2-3	ASSLFGTSGSSDTQY
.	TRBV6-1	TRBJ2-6	ASSETSGAGANVLT
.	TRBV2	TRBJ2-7	ASSRDSSYEQY
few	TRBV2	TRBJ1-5	ASSVGREGQPQH
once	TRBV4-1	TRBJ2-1	ASSPLGQGDNEQF
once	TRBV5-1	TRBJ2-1	ASSSTSSGSYGEQF
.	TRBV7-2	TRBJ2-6	ASSLFAGAGANVLT
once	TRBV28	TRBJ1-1	ASRETGRDTEAF
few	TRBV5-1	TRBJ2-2	ASSLLASGELF
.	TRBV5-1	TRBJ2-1	ASSLPGQGSNEF
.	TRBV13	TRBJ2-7	ASSQRTGLTYEQY
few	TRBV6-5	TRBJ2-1	ASKAGGYNEQF
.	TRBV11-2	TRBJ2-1	ASSARTSLSSYNEQF
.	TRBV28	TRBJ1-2	ASSYSPTGHYYGYT
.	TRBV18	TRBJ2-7	ASSPLAVTSYEQY
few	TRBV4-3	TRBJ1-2	ASSQEGGRGYT
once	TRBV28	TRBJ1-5	ASSLYGGTGAPYSNQPQH
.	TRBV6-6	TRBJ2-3	ASSYDSTDTQY
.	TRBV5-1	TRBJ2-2	ASSLVSGGATGELF
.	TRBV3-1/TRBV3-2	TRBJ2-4	ASSQEGTSGGLAKNIQY